These 4 T cell receptor beta chains were sequenced from one sample in a study of CD8+CD57+ T cells in acquired aplastic anemia. Using genomic DNA as the template, TCR beta VDJ and CDR3 profiling was carried out. MiXCR, run by TCRdb on the reads, gives a single entry per CDR3 protein. Among hundreds of thousands of distinct CDR3 sequences listed, over 25% were seen once. In patients chosen for sequencing, flow cytometry had shown CD8+CD57+ cell expansion. Sequenced sample: sorted CD4+, CD8+, or CD8+CD57+ T cells (not recorded which) from PBMCs. The receptors derive from a human donor with aplastic anemia.

The chain uses TRBV15 and TRBJ2-7; 10 bases fit TRBD1. This CDR3 spans 12 amino acids. Germline loops: CDR1 LNHNV, CDR2 YYDKDF (reference sequence). Losses at the gene ends were 3 bases for V and 10 bases for J; bases not matched to a gene: 3. The CDR3 loop reads CATSRDRGDQYF. In nucleotides, the CDR3 is TGTGCCACCAGCAGGGACAGGGGGGACCAGTACTTC.

Remarks on this clonotype: This may come from a read error, since a much larger clone is one base off. As DNA, the CDR3 is TGTGCCAGTAGTATAGGGAGCAGTAGGTCTGGCTACACCTTC. Translated: CASSIGSSRSGYTF. V is TRBV19 and J is TRBJ1-2; D uncertain. Germline-derived CDR1 and CDR2 are LNHDA and SQIVND (reference sequence). Trimming took 1 base from V and 7 from J, leaving 13 bases between them. The length of the CDR3 is 14 residues.

This clonotype was recorded many times. The chain recombines TRBV2 with TRBJ2-5; D remains ambiguous. This CDR3 is built from 12 residues. The germline V and J ends were trimmed by 4 bases and 6 bases, with 9 bases remaining between them. Germline V gene data show CDR1 as SNHLY and CDR2 as FYNNEI. CDR3 residues: CASSVIKKTQYF. The DNA for the CDR3 is TGTGCCAGCAGTGTCATTAAGAAGACCCAGTACTTC. Looking up the rest from reference TRBV2 and TRBJ2-5 gives the full variable domain: EPEVTQTPSHQVTQMGQEVILRCVPISNHLYFYWYRQILGQKVEFLVSFYNNEISEKSEIFDDQFSVERPDGSNFTLKIRSTKLEDSAMYFCASSVIKKTQYFGPGTRLLVL.

In this sample, this clonotype turned up many times. The V call is TRBV25-1, the J call TRBJ2-2; D tentatively fits TRBD1 or TRBD2 (5 bases each). The CDR3 consists of 16 residues. V lost 4 bases and J lost 7, with 19 bases in between. CDR1 and CDR2 (germline): MGHDK, SYGVNS. CDR3 region: CASSVTGAESHGELFF. CDR3 bases: TGTGCCAGCAGTGTAACCGGGGCAGAAAGTCACGGGGAGCTGTTTTTT.